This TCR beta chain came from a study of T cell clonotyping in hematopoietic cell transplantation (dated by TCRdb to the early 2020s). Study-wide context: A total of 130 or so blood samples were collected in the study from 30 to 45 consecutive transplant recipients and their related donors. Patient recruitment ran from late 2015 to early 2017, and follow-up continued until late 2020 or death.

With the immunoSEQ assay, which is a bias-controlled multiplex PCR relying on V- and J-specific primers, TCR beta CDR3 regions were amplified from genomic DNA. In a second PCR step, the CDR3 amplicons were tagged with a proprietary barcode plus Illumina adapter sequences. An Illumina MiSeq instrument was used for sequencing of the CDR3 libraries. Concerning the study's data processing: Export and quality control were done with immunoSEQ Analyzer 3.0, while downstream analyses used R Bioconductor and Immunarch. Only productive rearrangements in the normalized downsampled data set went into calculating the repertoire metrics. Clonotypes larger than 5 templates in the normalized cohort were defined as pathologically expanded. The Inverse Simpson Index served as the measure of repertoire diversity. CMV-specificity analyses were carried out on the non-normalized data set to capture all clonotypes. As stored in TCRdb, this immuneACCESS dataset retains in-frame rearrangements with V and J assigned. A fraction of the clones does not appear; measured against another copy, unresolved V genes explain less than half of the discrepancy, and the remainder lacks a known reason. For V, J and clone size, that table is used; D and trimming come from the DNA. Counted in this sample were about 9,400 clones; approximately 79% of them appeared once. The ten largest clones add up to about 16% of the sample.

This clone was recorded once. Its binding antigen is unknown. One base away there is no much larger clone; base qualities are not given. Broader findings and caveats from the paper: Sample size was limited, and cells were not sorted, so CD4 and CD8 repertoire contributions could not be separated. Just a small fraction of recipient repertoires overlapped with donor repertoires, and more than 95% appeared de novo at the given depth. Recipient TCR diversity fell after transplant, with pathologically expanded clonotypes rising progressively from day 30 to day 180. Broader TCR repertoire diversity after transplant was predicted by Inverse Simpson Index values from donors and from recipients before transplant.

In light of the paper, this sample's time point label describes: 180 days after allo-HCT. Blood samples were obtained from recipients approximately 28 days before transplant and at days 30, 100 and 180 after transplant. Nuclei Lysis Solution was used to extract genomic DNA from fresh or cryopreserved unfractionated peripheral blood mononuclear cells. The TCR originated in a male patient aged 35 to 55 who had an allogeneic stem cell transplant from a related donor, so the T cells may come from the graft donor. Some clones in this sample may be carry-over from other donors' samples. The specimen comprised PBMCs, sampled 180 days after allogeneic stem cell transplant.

CDR3 sequence: CASSLPLGRGSGYTF. In nucleotides, the sequence is TGTGCCAGCAGCTTGCCCCTCGGGAGGGGATCCGGCTACACCTTC. The chain uses TRBV5-6 and TRBJ1-2; a tentative D call is TRBD1 (5 bases match). CDR1 and CDR2 (SGHDT, YYEEEE) derive from the germline V gene. The CDR3 has 15 amino acids, counting the end cysteine and phenylalanine. Of the read, only the CDR3 DNA is kept; its 45 bases are in frame from base 1. The V end loses 1 base and the J end loses 8 bases, and a stretch of 18 bases separates them.